This T cell receptor (beta chain) was captured in a study of T cell repertoires in cytomegalovirus infection. A single record per CDR3 protein comes from TCRdb applying MiXCR to the reads. The data show 400,000 or so distinct CDR3 sequences, 15% to 20% seen once. This clonotype was seen at least ten times. At one boundary the junction diverges from the germline segment, which might be a read error. Germline-derived CDR1 and CDR2 are SGHTA and FQGNSA. The CDR3 runs 13 residues. The sample was PBMCs. The receptor was isolated from a human donor in good health (CMV status not recorded). Some clones in this sample may be carry-over from other donors' samples. The V and J genes are TRBV7-2 and TRBJ1-1; 7 bases fit TRBD1. The CDR3 DNA sequence: TGTGCCAGCAGCCTAGCCCGGACAGGTGAAGCTTTCTTT. This codes for CASSLARTGEAFF. Full variable domain (outside the CDR3, taken from reference TRBV7-2 and TRBJ1-1): GAGVSQSPSNKVTEKGKDVELRCDPISGHTALYWYRQSLGQGLEFLIYFQGNSAPDKSGLPSDRFSAERTGGSVSTLTIQRTQQEDSAVYLCASSLARTGEAFFGQGTRLTVV.